Below, 6 T cell receptor beta chains from the same sample are listed, as sequenced in a study of blood T cell repertoires in COVID-19. Generated by immunoSEQ multiplex PCR, the TCRdb table keeps only in-frame clones and is missing some. This sample has roughly 170,000 clones; 87% occur once, and the top ten carry 0.88%. The sample taken for sequencing was peripheral blood. The receptor source for this set is a woman between 18 and 30 years old who had recovered from COVID-19.

The chain is built from TRBV20-1 and TRBJ1-6; D unclear. This CDR3 spans 17 amino acids. The germline V and J ends were trimmed by 3 bases and 4 bases, with 19 bases remaining between them. Germline V lookup: CDR1 DFQATT, CDR2 SNEGSKA (reference sequence). CDR3 nucleotide sequence: TGCAGTGCTAGTAGGTTGGAGGGCACTACTTATAATTCACCCCTCCACTTT. Protein sequence: CSASRLEGTTYNSPLHF.

V and J are TRBV4-3 and TRBJ1-2; the D gene is possibly TRBD1 (5 bases). Between the trimmed V and J ends, which lost 1 base and 4 bases, there was a span of 16 bases. The CDR3 is 16 residues long. CDR1 and CDR2 (germline): LGHNA, YSLEER. The CDR3 nucleotides read TGCGCCAGCAGCCAAGCTAATCAGGGACTTGGCTATGGCTACACCTTC. As protein: CASSQANQGLGYGYTF.

A single count supports this clone. At the DNA level, this CDR3 is encoded by other sequences in the same sample as well. This chain joins TRBV7-3 and TRBJ2-5; 8 bases are a match to TRBD2. This CDR3 region has 15 residues. CDR1 is SGHTA and CDR2 is FQGTGA in the germline V gene. Trimming took 2 bases from V and 2 from J; bases not matched to a gene: 4. CDR3 in amino acids: CASSLGTSGQETQYF. The CDR3 coding sequence is TGTGCCAGCAGCTTAGGTACTAGCGGACAAGAGACCCAGTACTTC.

V and J are TRBV3-1 (or the pseudogene TRBV3-2) and TRBJ2-3, with D tentatively TRBD2 (6 bases). The germline V gene has CDR1 LGHDT and CDR2 YNNKEL (reference sequence). This CDR3 has 16 amino acids. The V end was cut by 0 bases, the J end by 1 base, with 11 bases between. CDR3 sequence: CASSQDVLAGTDTQYF. CDR3 in DNA: TGTGCCAGCAGCCAAGATGTGTTAGCGGGCACAGATACGCAGTATTTT.

This rearrangement joins TRBV12-3 or TRBV12-4 to TRBJ2-2, with D perhaps TRBD1 (5 bases). This CDR3 region has 12 residues. Trimming stripped 6 bases from V and 4 bases from J, with 6 bases between. CDR3: CASRRGTGELFF. CDR3 bases: TGTGCCAGCAGAAGGGGCACCGGGGAGCTGTTTTTT.

The chain's CDR3 is CASSFAGRPVGAEQYV. CDR3 nucleotides: TGTGCCAGCAGTTTTGCGGGACGGCCAGTCGGTGCCGAGCAGTACGTC. The chain combines TRBV28 with TRBJ2-7; D might be TRBD2 (6 bases). The V gene lost 3 bases and the J gene lost 6 bases, with 21 bases spanning the gap. CDR3 length: 16 residues. CDR1 and CDR2 from the germline V gene are MDHEN and SYDVKM.